The clone carrying this TCR beta chain was seen just once. For TCRbeta, the library was prepared with unique molecular identifiers. TCRdb re-called the PCR reads with MiXCR, one entry per CDR3 protein. The sample lists about 500,000 distinct CDR3 sequences, about 31% seen once, with 2% to 2.5% in the top ten. V lost 2 bases, J lost 3 bases, and 6 bases stayed unmatched. The length of the CDR3 is 15 residues. Germline V CDR1 and CDR2: ENHRY, SYGVKD. This entry is derived from a study of T-cell reconstitution after alpha-beta-depleted transplantation in children. The TCR sequence derives from a human donor who donated a stem cell graft to a child with aplastic anemia. V gene TRBV10-3 combines with J gene TRBJ2-5; 7 positions match TRBD1. The sequenced sample was PBMCs from the stem cell graft donor, obtained from the stem cell graft. The CDR3: CAISERDRGEETQYF. CDR3 nucleotide sequence: TGTGCCATCAGTGAGAGGGACAGAGGTGAAGAGACCCAGTACTTC.